The rows below give T cell receptor beta chains drawn from one sample of a study of patients and donors after allogeneic stem cell transplantation. TCRdb independently ran MiXCR on the RT-PCR reads; one entry per CDR3 protein. The table lists about 960,000 distinct CDR3 sequences, roughly 18% of them singletons. Sequenced sample: blood, either unsorted or a sorted T cell fraction (not recorded which). The receptor source for this set is a human donor who was either an allogeneic HSCT recipient or a stem cell or donor lymphocyte infusion donor (not recorded which). It is not recorded whose cells these are; they may come from a transplant donor. Each CDR3 is given with its conserved first and last residue. A D gene is named only where the DNA matches it firmly. For some rows the clone size is stated as once, few or many, or as a class when expanded; others skip it.

D: NA; size: few; J: TRBJ2-4; V: TRBV5-1; CDR3: CASSSGTGTKNIQYF; DNA: TGCGCCAGCAGCAGCGGAACCGGGACCAAAAACATTCAGTACTTC
D: NA; size: NA; J: TRBJ1-1; V: TRBV12-3/TRBV12-4; CDR3: CASSLESEAFF; DNA: TGTGCCAGCAGTTTGGAGAGTGAAGCTTTCTTT
D: NA; size: many; J: TRBJ2-2; V: TRBV29-1; CDR3: CSVLQRANTGELFF; DNA: TGCAGCGTCCTCCAAAGAGCAAACACCGGGGAGCTGTTTTTT
D: TRBD2; size: many; J: TRBJ2-3; V: TRBV5-1; CDR3: CASSFLGLAGTDTQYF; DNA: TGCGCCAGCAGCTTCCTCGGACTAGCGGGCACAGATACGCAGTATTTT
D: NA; size: few; J: TRBJ2-1; V: TRBV6-1; CDR3: CASTSLRWGNEQFF; DNA: TGTGCCAGCACCTCTTTAAGGTGGGGAAATGAGCAGTTCTTC
D: NA; size: NA; J: TRBJ1-1; V: TRBV11-1; CDR3: CASSLRSASGGLRTEAFF; DNA: TGTGCCAGCAGCTTAAGATCCGCGAGTGGGGGGCTTCGCACTGAAGCTTTCTTT
D: TRBD2; size: NA; J: TRBJ2-3; V: TRBV27; CDR3: CASSLKRGADTQYF; DNA: TGTGCCAGCAGTTTAAAGCGGGGGGCGGATACGCAGTATTTT
D: TRBD2; size: once; J: TRBJ2-7; V: TRBV20-1; CDR3: CSAIAGGSYEQYF; DNA: TGCAGTGCCATAGCGGGGGGATCCTACGAGCAGTACTTC
D: NA; size: many; J: TRBJ2-1; V: TRBV29-1; CDR3: CSVVRIISYNEQFF; DNA: TGCAGCGTGGTGAGGATAATCTCCTACAATGAGCAGTTCTTC
D: TRBD2; size: few; J: TRBJ2-3; V: TRBV27; CDR3: CASGRGRGTDTQYF; DNA: TGTGCCAGCGGCCGCGGGAGGGGGACAGATACGCAGTATTTT